The 30 T cell receptor beta chains reported below all come from one sample, sequenced in a study of HIV-infected patients and healthy controls. Antiretroviral therapy had run roughly three months, about 14 weeks, before follow-up blood collection. Whole blood was used without fractionation, so all unsorted peripheral T cells were included. About 550 ng RNA was reverse transcribed with alpha and beta constant-region primers. Using multiplexing indices, alpha and beta chain libraries were generated apart by chain-specific third strand synthesis. TCRdb independently ran MiXCR on the 5' RACE reads; one entry per CDR3 protein. The profile shows about 6,600 distinct CDR3 sequences, about 10% of them singletons. Material: blood, obtained during antiretroviral therapy. These receptors originate from an adult with HIV infection.

In this sample, this clonotype turned up many times. The chain couples TRBV19 to TRBJ2-7, with 10 bases fitting TRBD1. V shed 5 bases and J 6 bases; nucleotides not matched to a gene: 4. This CDR3 has 13 residues. In germline, CDR1 is LNHDA, CDR2 SQIVND (reference sequence). Here the CDR3 DNA reads TGTGCCAGTAGTCAGGGGACAGGGGCCGAGCAGTACTTC. Encoded protein: CASSQGTGAEQYF.

The chain uses TRBV12-3 or TRBV12-4 and TRBJ2-3, with 8 positions matching TRBD2. The junction had 15 bases not matched to a gene; V was cut back by 8 bases and J by 5 bases. This CDR3 has 16 amino acids. In DNA, the CDR3 is TGTGCCAGCCGAGGTAGCGGGGATGGCACAATAGATACGCAGTATTTT. The encoded protein is CASRGSGDGTIDTQYF.

This clonotype is judged medium-sized. The rearrangement joins TRBV28 to TRBJ1-2; D unresolved. The V and J ends lost 1 base and 5 bases respectively, with 5 bases between them. The germline CDR1 and CDR2 sequences are MDHEN and SYDVKM. The CDR3 totals 12 residues. CDR3 nucleotides: TGTGCCAGCAGTTTATCCTATTATGGCTACACCTTC. Translation: CASSLSYYGYTF.

The sample holds many counts of this clonotype. CDR3 loop: CASSVGAARTEAFF. CDR3 in DNA: TGTGCCAGCAGCGTAGGGGCTGCGCGAACTGAAGCTTTCTTT. The rearrangement joins TRBV9 to TRBJ1-1; no firm D call. This CDR3 has 14 residues. The germline gives CDR1 SGDLS, CDR2 YYNGEE. Trimming removed 0 bases from V and 5 bases from J, with 11 bases in between.

This clonotype counts as medium-sized. The V and J genes are TRBV7-8 and TRBJ2-1; TRBD2 is a possible D gene (6 bases). Germline CDR1 reads SGHVS; CDR2 reads FQNEAQ. The CDR3 sequence is 13 residues long. The germline V and J ends were trimmed by 3 bases and 9 bases, with 12 bases remaining between them. CDR3 amino acids: CASSLGEEGEQFF. CDR3 DNA sequence: TGTGCCAGCAGCTTGGGCGAGGAGGGTGAGCAGTTCTTC.

By share of the sample, this clonotype is medium-sized. The J gene is TRBJ1-2, the V gene TRBV20-1; 10 bases line up with TRBD1. The CDR3 totals 13 residues. With V trimmed by 5 bases and J by 6 bases, 6 bases remained unmatched. Germline V CDR1 and CDR2: DFQATT, SNEGSKA (reference sequence). For the CDR3, the DNA is TGCAGTGCTTGGGACAGGGGTTTTCATGGCTACACCTTC. Protein sequence: CSAWDRGFHGYTF.

There are a few counts of this clonotype. The chain is built from TRBV2 and TRBJ2-5; the D gene is possibly TRBD1 (5 bases). Trimming took 4 bases from V and 2 from J, leaving 8 bases between them. The CDR3 extends over 13 amino acids. In germline, CDR1 is SNHLY, CDR2 FYNNEI. CDR3 residues: CASSVQVQETQYF. CDR3 coding DNA: TGTGCCAGCAGTGTACAGGTTCAAGAGACCCAGTACTTC.

In its sample, this clonotype was seen many times. This chain links TRBV10-2 with TRBJ2-7; TRBD1 might be the D (5 bases). The V gene lost 2 bases and the J gene lost 2 bases, with 7 bases spanning the gap. The germline CDR1 and CDR2 sequences are WSHSY and SAAADI. This CDR3 has 13 amino acids. In nucleotides, the CDR3 is TGCGCCAGCAGTGAGACAGGACCCTACGAGCAGTACTTC. The encoded protein is CASSETGPYEQYF.

Within the sample, this clonotype is medium-sized (0.01 to 0.1%). This chain joins TRBV4-1 and TRBJ2-3; 9 nucleotides line up with TRBD2. Trimming removed 6 bases from V and 2 bases from J; junction bases left unmatched: 9. In germline, CDR1 is MGHRA, CDR2 YSYEKL. The CDR3 extends over 16 amino acids. The CDR3 DNA reads as TGCGCCAGCAGTCGTGTAGCGGGGGTGACCACAGATACGCAGTATTTT. This gives the protein CASSRVAGVTTDTQYF.

V is TRBV2 and J is TRBJ1-3; perhaps TRBD1 as D (6 bases). Looked up from germline, CDR1 is SNHLY and CDR2 is FYNNEI. V was trimmed by 6 bases and J by 3 bases, leaving 9 bases between them. This CDR3 has 13 amino acids. The CDR3, as DNA: TGTGCCAGCAGGTACAGGGATGGAAACACCATATATTTT. It translates to CASRYRDGNTIYF.

This clonotype was seen at least ten times. The chain recombines TRBV7-9 with TRBJ2-2; D is unresolved. This CDR3 contains 14 residues. Per the germline V gene, CDR1 is SEHNR and CDR2 is FQNEAQ (reference sequence). Trimming cost V 3 bases and J 5 bases, with 10 bases left between them. The CDR3 here is CASSFDGYTGELFF. In nucleotides, the CDR3 is TGTGCCAGCAGCTTTGACGGGTATACCGGGGAGCTGTTTTTT.

This clonotype showed up just a few times. The chain uses TRBV5-1 and TRBJ1-1; 7 bases are a match to TRBD1. The CDR3 contains 14 residues. CDR1 is SGHRS and CDR2 is YFSETQ in the germline V gene. V was pared by 0 bases and J by 5 bases, with 4 bases of the junction left unmatched. The DNA for the CDR3 is TGCGCCAGCAGCTTGGTAGGGGGCCGGACTGAAGCTTTCTTT. The encoded protein is CASSLVGGRTEAFF.

By share, this clonotype ranks as medium-sized (0.01 to 0.1%). The V and J genes are TRBV7-2 and TRBJ1-2; no firm D call. Trimming took 1 base from V and 2 from J, leaving 8 bases between them. The CDR3 is made up of 14 amino acids. From germline, CDR1 is SGHTA and CDR2 FQGNSA. The chain's CDR3 is CASSLDSTNYGYTF. The CDR3 coding sequence is TGTGCCAGCAGCTTAGATTCAACAAACTATGGCTACACCTTC.

This clonotype is labeled medium-sized. V usage is TRBV6-5 and J usage is TRBJ2-4, with 7 bases lining up with TRBD1. The CDR3 covers 16 residues. Per the germline V gene, CDR1 is MNHEY and CDR2 is SVGAGI. The J segment lost 0 bases and the V segment lost 6 bases, leaving 8 bases of the junction unmatched. This chain's CDR3 is CASSRGGFGAKNIQYF. CDR3 sequence (DNA): TGTGCCAGCAGCCGAGGGGGCTTCGGAGCCAAAAACATTCAGTACTTC.

In its sample, this clonotype ranks as medium-sized. The chain combines TRBV20-1 with TRBJ2-3; a possible D gene is TRBD2 (6 bases). This CDR3 spans 15 amino acids. Per the germline V gene, CDR1 is DFQATT and CDR2 is SNEGSKA (reference sequence). Trimming left V 3 bases short and J 2 bases short, with 15 bases between. The CDR3 here is CSASPLRGTTDTQYF. The CDR3 DNA is TGCAGTGCTAGTCCCCTCCGGGGGACCACAGATACGCAGTATTTT.

There are many counts of this clonotype. The rearrangement joins TRBV12-3 or TRBV12-4 to TRBJ1-1, with D tentatively TRBD1 (5 bases). The CDR3 is 13 amino acids. V lost 7 bases, J lost 4 bases, and 13 bases lay in between. The CDR3 reads CASNQGRGTEAFF. CDR3 DNA: TGTGCCAGCAATCAGGGACGGGGCACTGAAGCTTTCTTT.

By sample share, this clonotype is medium-sized. J is TRBJ2-5 and V is TRBV12-3 or TRBV12-4; the D gene could be TRBD1 or TRBD2 (5 bases each). The CDR3 contains 14 residues. Trimming shortened V by 3 bases and J by 5 bases, and 13 bases separated the two germline ends. The CDR3 DNA reads TGTGCCAGCAGTTTGTTGTCGGGACCTGAGACCCAGTACTTC. Its protein product is CASSLLSGPETQYF.

In its sample, this clonotype is medium-sized (0.01 to 0.1%). V is TRBV20-1 and J is TRBJ2-3, with D perhaps TRBD1 or TRBD2 (5 bases each). In germline, CDR1 is DFQATT, CDR2 SNEGSKA (reference sequence). The CDR3 is made up of 14 amino acids. Trimming removed 6 bases at V and 8 bases at J, with 21 bases between. The CDR3: CSANRGRTVRTQYF. In DNA form, the CDR3 reads TGCAGTGCCAACCGGGGCCGGACTGTTCGTACGCAGTATTTT.

This clonotype is medium-sized. The chain links TRBV12-3 or TRBV12-4 to TRBJ2-2; 11 bases align to TRBD1. The CDR3 spans 16 residues. Germline trimming cut 5 bases from V and 6 bases from J; bases unmatched to any gene: 8. The CDR3 DNA reads as TGTGCCAGCAGTCTCTACGTGGGACAGGGGGCCGGGGAGCTGTTTTTT. Protein sequence: CASSLYVGQGAGELFF.

By share, this clonotype counts as medium-sized. The chain joins TRBV7-2 to TRBJ2-1, with 7 bases lining up with TRBD1. The germline V gene has CDR1 SGHTA and CDR2 FQGNSA. There are 15 residues in the CDR3. The V gene end was trimmed by 1 base and the J gene end by 8 bases; junction bases not matched to a gene: 8. The CDR3 sequence: CASSLGATGVYEQFF. The CDR3 nucleotides read TGTGCCAGCAGCTTAGGGGCCACAGGGGTCTATGAGCAGTTCTTC. Supplemented by reference TRBV7-2 and TRBJ2-1, the full variable domain reads GAGVSQSPSNKVTEKGKDVELRCDPISGHTALYWYRQSLGQGLEFLIYFQGNSAPDKSGLPSDRFSAERTGGSVSTLTIQRTQQEDSAVYLCASSLGATGVYEQFFGPGTRLTVL.

There are a few counts of this clonotype. The V gene is TRBV5-1, the J gene TRBJ2-1; 15 nucleotides line up with TRBD2. Trimming cost V 6 bases and J 4 bases; bases outside gene matches: 11. The germline V gene encodes CDR1 SGHRS and CDR2 YFSETQ. The CDR3 is made up of 18 amino acids. The DNA for the CDR3 is TGCGCCAGCATCCCGGGACTAGCGGGGGGACAAATTTACAATGAGCAGTTCTTC. Its protein product is CASIPGLAGGQIYNEQFF.

Points on this clonotype: With a much larger clone just one base away, this may be a read error. The rearrangement uses TRBV9 and TRBJ1-1; no definite D call. This CDR3 contains 14 residues. Germline V gene sequence: CDR1 SGDLS, CDR2 YYNGEE. CDR3 sequence (DNA): TGTGCCAGCCGCGTAGTATACCCGAACACTGAAGCTTTCTTT. Amino acids: CASRVVYPNTEAFF.

This clonotype was recorded at least ten times. V gene TRBV7-9 combines with J gene TRBJ1-1; perhaps TRBD1 as D (6 bases). The CDR3 runs to 14 residues. Trimming shortened V by 7 bases and J by 2 bases, and 14 bases separated the two germline ends. From germline, CDR1 is SEHNR and CDR2 FQNEAQ (reference sequence). CDR3 in amino acids: CASIEARGNTEAFF. The CDR3 DNA follows: TGTGCCAGCATCGAGGCCAGGGGAAACACTGAAGCTTTCTTT.

CDR3 amino acids: CASSLTSGGETQYF. DNA for the CDR3: TGTGCCAGCAGCTTGACTAGCGGGGGTGAGACCCAGTACTTC. The chain uses TRBV7-6 and TRBJ2-5, with 12 bases matching TRBD2. CDR1 and CDR2 from the germline V gene are SGHVS and FNYEAQ. The CDR3 has 14 amino acids. Trimming took 3 bases from V and 5 from J; bases not matched to a gene: 1.

By sample share, this clonotype is medium-sized. The chain recombines TRBV28 with TRBJ2-1; TRBD1 matches at 9 bases. V lost 5 bases, J lost 7 bases, and 6 bases stayed unmatched. Germline V gene lookup returns CDR1 MDHEN and CDR2 SYDVKM. The CDR3 length is 14 residues. CDR3 DNA: TGTGCCAGCAGTCTAGGGACAGGGAGAAATGAGCAGTTCTTC. This translates into CASSLGTGRNEQFF. The full variable domain, in which reference TRBV28 and TRBJ2-1 provide the parts outside the CDR3, is DVKVTQSSRYLVKRTGEKVFLECVQDMDHENMFWYRQDPGLGLRLIYFSYDVKMKEKGDIPEGYSVSREKKERFSLILESASTNQTSMYLCASSLGTGRNEQFFGPGTRLTVL.

On this clonotype: A much bigger clone sits one base away, suggesting this may be a read error. This chain uses TRBV29-1 with TRBJ1-1; D may be TRBD1 (5 bases). Between the trimmed V and J ends, which lost 7 bases and 10 bases, there was a span of 19 bases. Per germline, CDR1 SQVTM and CDR2 ANQGSEA. This CDR3 has 12 amino acids. CDR3 bases: TGCAGCGCCCTAGGACACCGCAAGGTAGCTTTCTTT. It yields the protein CSALGHRKVAFF.

The CDR3 sequence: CASSGGLYNEQFF. CDR3 coding DNA: TGTGCCAGTAGCGGGGGCCTTTACAATGAGCAGTTCTTC. The gene calls are TRBV19 and TRBJ2-1; D possibly matches TRBD1 or TRBD2 (6 bases each). The CDR3 is 13 residues long. With 6 bases removed from V and 4 bases from J, the gap between germline ends came to 10 bases. CDR1 LNHDA and CDR2 SQIVND come from the germline V gene (reference sequence).

This clonotype occurred a few times. J is TRBJ1-5 and V is TRBV12-3 or TRBV12-4; the D is unclear. There are 16 residues in the CDR3. Deletions cut 5 bases from V and 2 bases from J, with 16 bases between. The CDR3 sequence is CASSPGWNSGNQPQHF. The CDR3, as DNA: TGTGCCAGCAGTCCGGGGTGGAATAGTGGCAATCAGCCCCAGCATTTT.

This clonotype appeared many times. The chain's CDR3 is CASRSERGAGRTGELFF. CDR3 bases: TGTGCCAGCAGGTCGGAGCGGGGAGCCGGAAGAACCGGGGAGCTGTTTTTT. The V call is TRBV7-2, the J call TRBJ2-2; 7 bases match TRBD2. V shed 6 bases and J 5 bases; nucleotides not matched to a gene: 15. Germline CDR1 reads SGHTA; CDR2 reads FQGNSA. The CDR3 is 17 amino acids. Using reference TRBV7-2 and TRBJ2-2 for the parts outside the CDR3, the full variable domain is GAGVSQSPSNKVTEKGKDVELRCDPISGHTALYWYRQSLGQGLEFLIYFQGNSAPDKSGLPSDRFSAERTGGSVSTLTIQRTQQEDSAVYLCASRSERGAGRTGELFFGEGSRLTVL.

In its sample, this clonotype ranks as medium-sized. V gene TRBV6-1 combines with J gene TRBJ2-6; no definite D call. V lost 6 bases to trimming and J lost 6 bases, with 15 bases between them. This CDR3 is 15 amino acids long. In germline, CDR1 is MNHNS, CDR2 SASEGT. CDR3 residues: CASSQMGTMANVLTF. In DNA, the CDR3 is TGTGCCAGCAGCCAGATGGGCACAATGGCCAACGTCCTGACTTTC.